This T cell receptor beta chain came from a study of T cells expressing NK-cell markers. Study in general: According to the study, TCR beta repertoires originated from sorted CD3+CD56+NKG2C+, CD3+CD56+NKG2C- and CD3+CD56-NKG2C+ T cells.

TCRdb re-called the 5' RACE reads, yielding one record per CDR3 amino acid sequence without DNA. The specimen's table records about 120,000 distinct CDR3 sequences. Germline CDR1 and CDR2: PRHDT and FYEKMQ (reference sequence). This CDR3 is 15 amino acids long. The clonotype was recovered from a woman between 18 and 69 years old in good health. The chain is built from TRBV13 and TRBJ2-1; the D gene TCRdb calls, TRBD2, cannot be checked with no DNA. The sequencing sample was made of blood T cells: a sorted CD56 or NKG2C T cell subset, CD4+ or CD8+ T cells, or bulk PBMC T cells (not recorded which). The CDR3 protein is CASSSGRAKNNEQFF. The whole variable domain, remainder taken from reference TRBV13 and TRBJ2-1, is AAGVIQSPRHLIKEKRETATLKCYPIPRHDTVYWYQQGPGQDPQFLISFYEKMQSDKGSIPDRFSAQQFSDYHSELNMSSLELGDSALYFCASSSGRAKNNEQFFGPGTRLTVL.